This T cell receptor (beta chain) appears in the sequencing data of a study of blood T cell repertoires in COVID-19. The V end lost 5 bases, the J end lost 4 bases, and 20 bases lay between the germline ends. The CDR3 has 16 residues. In germline, CDR1 is ENHRY, CDR2 SYGVKD. Methods used by the authors: Amplified reference gene primers provided the basis for estimating nucleated cell counts. Assay used: immunoSEQ multiplex PCR; TCRdb lists only in-frame clones, some missing. The V and J calls and clone size are taken from that table; D and trimming were inferred from the DNA. The profile shows about 64,000 clones, around 86% of them singletons.

The origin of this receptor is a man aged 50-59 years with active COVID-19. Input material: peripheral blood. The rearrangement joins TRBV10-3 to TRBJ2-5, with D possibly matching TRBD2 (6 bases). CDR3 sequence reads: CAISNWLEGGGETQYF. The CDR3 nucleotides read TGTGCCATCAGTAATTGGTTGGAGGGCGGAGGAGAGACCCAGTACTTC.